Below are 9 T cell receptor beta chains sequenced from a single sample in a study of tumor-infiltrating lymphocytes in oesophageal squamous cell carcinoma. Using its own MiXCR run on the PCR reads, TCRdb lists one record per CDR3 protein. The table shows about 11,000 distinct CDR3 sequences, with around 58% occurring only once. The sample consisted of esophageal tumor tissue. Receptors originate from a male donor with esophageal squamous cell carcinoma.

This clonotype was counted only a few times. The chain joins TRBV2 to TRBJ2-3; 8 bases are shared with TRBD2. V gave up 7 bases and J gave up 2 bases; unmatched junction bases: 14. The CDR3 is 17 residues long. Germline loops: CDR1 SNHLY, CDR2 FYNNEI. Here the CDR3 DNA reads TGTGCCAGCAATCCAGCGGGAGATTGGGGGGCCACAGATACGCAGTATTTT. Translated: CASNPAGDWGATDTQYF.

The J gene is TRBJ2-5, the V gene TRBV10-3; D assignment may be TRBD1 or TRBD2 (7 bases each). Germline-derived CDR1 and CDR2 are ENHRY and SYGVKD. Trimming stripped 6 bases from V and 5 bases from J, with 16 bases between. The CDR3 totals 14 residues. CDR3: CAISSGGAEETQYF. CDR3 nucleotide sequence: TGTGCCATCAGCTCAGGGGGGGCGGAGGAGACCCAGTACTTC.

DNA for the CDR3: TGTGCCAGCAGCTTCCTAGCGGGCCGTGGGGCCAATGAGCAGTTCTTC. Encoded protein: CASSFLAGRGANEQFF. The chain is built from TRBV7-2 and TRBJ2-1; 8 bases agree with TRBD2. CDR1 and CDR2 (germline): SGHTA, FQGNSA. The V segment lost 3 bases and the J segment 6 bases; nucleotides outside the gene matches: 10. CDR3 length: 16 amino acids. The full variable domain, rest sourced from reference TRBV7-2 and TRBJ2-1, is GAGVSQSPSNKVTEKGKDVELRCDPISGHTALYWYRQSLGQGLEFLIYFQGNSAPDKSGLPSDRFSAERTGGSVSTLTIQRTQQEDSAVYLCASSFLAGRGANEQFFGPGTRLTVL.

At least ten counts were recorded for this clonotype. The genes are TRBV7-9 and TRBJ2-1; D is possibly TRBD1 (5 bases). CDR3 length: 12 residues. V lost 4 bases, J lost 4 bases, and 5 bases lay in between. Germline V gene sequence: CDR1 SEHNR, CDR2 FQNEAQ (reference sequence). CDR3 region: CASSYRYNEQFF. The CDR3 region has the DNA TGTGCCAGCAGCTACAGGTACAATGAGCAGTTCTTC.

This clonotype occurred a few times. The CDR3 loop is CASSRALLGRQETQYF. CDR3 DNA sequence: TGTGCCAGCAGCCGAGCACTATTAGGCCGCCAAGAGACCCAGTACTTC. The chain is built from TRBV7-2 and TRBJ2-5; D gene unclear. The CDR3 has 16 amino acids. V lost 5 bases to trimming and J lost 1 base, with 17 bases between them. Germline V gives CDR1 SGHTA, CDR2 FQGNSA.

This clonotype was counted a few times. The chain uses TRBV10-3 and TRBJ1-2; D unclear. The CDR3 spans 14 residues. Trimming left V 3 bases short and J 8 bases short, with 16 bases between. The germline CDR1 and CDR2 sequences are ENHRY and SYGVKD. The CDR3 loop reads CAISEKTPPHGYTF. DNA for the CDR3: TGTGCCATCAGTGAAAAGACACCACCCCACGGCTACACCTTC.

The chain recombines TRBV7-9 with TRBJ2-7; 7 bases match TRBD2. The germline gives CDR1 SEHNR, CDR2 FQNEAQ (reference sequence). CDR3 length: 14 residues. J lost 1 base, V lost 3 bases, and 3 bases had no gene match. CDR3 residues: CASSLTSRSYEQYF. Here the CDR3 DNA reads TGTGCCAGCAGCTTGACTAGCCGATCCTACGAGCAGTACTTC.

This chain links TRBV12-3 or TRBV12-4 with TRBJ2-1; 9 bases align to TRBD2. The J call is uncertain, as TRBJ2-5 better fits the DNA end. The CDR3 consists of 13 residues. CDR3 sequence (DNA): TGTGCCAGCAGCCTAGCGGGAAGAGAGACCCAGTACTTC. Its protein product is CASSLAGRETQYF.

V is TRBV6-8 and J is TRBJ2-7; D assignment may be TRBD1 or TRBD2 (7 bases each). The DNA end is more similar to TRBJ2-5, so the J call may be wrong. The CDR3 is 14 amino acids. Germline V gene data show CDR1 as MNHGY and CDR2 as SAAAGT. The CDR3 region is CASSAGGGGETQYF. The CDR3 nucleotides are TGTGCCAGCAGTGCCGGGGGAGGGGGCGAGACCCAGTACTTC.